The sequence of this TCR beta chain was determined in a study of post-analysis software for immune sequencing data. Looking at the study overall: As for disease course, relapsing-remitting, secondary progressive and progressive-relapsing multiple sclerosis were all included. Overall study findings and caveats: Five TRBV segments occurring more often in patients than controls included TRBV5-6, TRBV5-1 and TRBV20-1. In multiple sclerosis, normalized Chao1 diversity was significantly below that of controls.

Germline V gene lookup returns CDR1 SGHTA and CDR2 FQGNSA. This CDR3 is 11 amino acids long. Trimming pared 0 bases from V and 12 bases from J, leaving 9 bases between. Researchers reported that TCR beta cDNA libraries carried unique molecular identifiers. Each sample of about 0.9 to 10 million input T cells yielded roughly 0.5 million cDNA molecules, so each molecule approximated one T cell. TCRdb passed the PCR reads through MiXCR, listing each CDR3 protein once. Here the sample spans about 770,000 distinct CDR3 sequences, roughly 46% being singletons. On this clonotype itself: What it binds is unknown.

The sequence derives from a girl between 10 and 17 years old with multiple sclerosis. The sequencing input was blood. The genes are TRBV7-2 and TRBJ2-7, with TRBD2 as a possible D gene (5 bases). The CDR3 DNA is TGTGCCAGCAGCTTAGCTGGAGCGGCGTACTTC. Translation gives CASSLAGAAYF.